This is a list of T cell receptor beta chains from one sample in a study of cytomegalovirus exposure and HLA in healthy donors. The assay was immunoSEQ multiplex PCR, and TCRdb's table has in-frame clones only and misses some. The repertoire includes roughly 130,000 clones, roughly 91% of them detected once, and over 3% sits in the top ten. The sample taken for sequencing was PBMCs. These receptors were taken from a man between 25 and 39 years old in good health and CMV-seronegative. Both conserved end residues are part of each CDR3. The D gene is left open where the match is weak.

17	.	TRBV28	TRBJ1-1	TGTGCCAGCAGTTTACGCAGGAACCGTGTAAAGAACACTGAAGCTTTCTTT	CASSLRRNRVKNTEAFF
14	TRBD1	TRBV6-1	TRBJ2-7	TGTGCCAGTACCACAGGGGGCGCAGGCTACGAGCAGTACTTC	CASTTGGAGYEQYF
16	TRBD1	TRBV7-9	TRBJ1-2	TGTGCCAGCAGCTTAGCTGGGTCAGGGGGCGGTTATGGCTACACCTTC	CASSLAGSGGGYGYTF
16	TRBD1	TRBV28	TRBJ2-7	TGTGCCAGCAGCATTATCCCCGGGACAGGGCCCTACGAGCAGTACTTC	CASSIIPGTGPYEQYF
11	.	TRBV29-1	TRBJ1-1	TGCAGCGCGACATTGAACACTGAAGCTTTCTTT	CSATLNTEAFF
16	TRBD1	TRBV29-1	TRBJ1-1	TGCAGCGTTGGGGGACAGCTGTACCCTAAGAACACTGAAGCTTTCTTT	CSVGGQLYPKNTEAFF
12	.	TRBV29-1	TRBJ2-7	TGCAGCGTTTCCTCCCTAGGGGAAGAGCAGTACTTC	CSVSSLGEEQYF
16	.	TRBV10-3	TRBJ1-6	TGTGCCATCAGTGATGGGGGGACGGGTTATAATTCACCCCTCCACTTT	CAISDGGTGYNSPLHF
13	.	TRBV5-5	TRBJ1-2	TGTGCCAGCAGCCCGGAGGTGGTTCTGCGCTACACCTTC	CASSPEVVLRYTF
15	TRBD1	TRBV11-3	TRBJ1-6	TGTGCCAGCGGGAACCCTGGACAGGGTGATTCACCCCTCCACTTT	CASGNPGQGDSPLHF
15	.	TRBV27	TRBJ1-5	TGTGCCAGCAGTTCTGTAGGGAAGGGGCTTCAGCCCCAGCATTTT	CASSSVGKGLQPQHF